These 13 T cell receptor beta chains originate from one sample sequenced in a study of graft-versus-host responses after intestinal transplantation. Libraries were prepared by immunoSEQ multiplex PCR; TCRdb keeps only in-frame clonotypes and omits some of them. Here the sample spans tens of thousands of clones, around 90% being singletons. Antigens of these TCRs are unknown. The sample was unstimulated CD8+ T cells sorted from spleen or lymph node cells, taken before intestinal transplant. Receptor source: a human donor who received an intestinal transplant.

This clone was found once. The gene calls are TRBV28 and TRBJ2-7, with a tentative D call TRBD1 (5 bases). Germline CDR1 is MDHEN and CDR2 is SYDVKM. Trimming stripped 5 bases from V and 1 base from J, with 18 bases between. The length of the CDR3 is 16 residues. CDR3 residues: CASSTDSSFRSYEQYF. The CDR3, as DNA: TGTGCCAGCAGTACTGACAGCAGCTTTAGGTCCTACGAGCAGTACTTC.

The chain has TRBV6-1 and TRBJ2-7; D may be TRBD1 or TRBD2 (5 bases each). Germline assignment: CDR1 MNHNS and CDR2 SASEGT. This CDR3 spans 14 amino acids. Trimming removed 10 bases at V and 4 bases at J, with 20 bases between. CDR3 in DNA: TGTGCCACCAGCCCCCGAGGGGCGGAATACGAGCAGTACTTC. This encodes CATSPRGAEYEQYF.

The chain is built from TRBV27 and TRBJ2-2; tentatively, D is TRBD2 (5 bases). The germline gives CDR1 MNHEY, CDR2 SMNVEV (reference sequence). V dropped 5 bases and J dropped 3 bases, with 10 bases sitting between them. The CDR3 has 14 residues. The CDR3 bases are TGTGCCAGCAGTCCCGGACTTCACACCGGGGAGCTGTTTTTT. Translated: CASSPGLHTGELFF.

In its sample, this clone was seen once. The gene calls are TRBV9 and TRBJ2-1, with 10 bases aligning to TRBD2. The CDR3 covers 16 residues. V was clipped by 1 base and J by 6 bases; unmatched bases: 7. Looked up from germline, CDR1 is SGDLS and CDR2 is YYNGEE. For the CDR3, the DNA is TGTGCCAGCAGCGTATGGCTAGCGGGGGACGGCAATGAGCAGTTCTTC. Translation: CASSVWLAGDGNEQFF.

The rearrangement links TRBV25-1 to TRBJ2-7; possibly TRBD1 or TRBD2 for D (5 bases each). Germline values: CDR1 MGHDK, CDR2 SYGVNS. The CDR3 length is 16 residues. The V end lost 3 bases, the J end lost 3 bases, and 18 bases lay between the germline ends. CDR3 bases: TGTGCCAGCAGTGAGGGACCGGGTCGGCACGGCTACGAGCAGTACTTC. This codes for CASSEGPGRHGYEQYF.

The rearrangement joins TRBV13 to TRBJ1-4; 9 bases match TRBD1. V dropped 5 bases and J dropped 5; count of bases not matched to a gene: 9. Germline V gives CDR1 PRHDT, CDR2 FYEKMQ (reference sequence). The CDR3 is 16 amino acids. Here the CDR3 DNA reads TGTGCCAGCAGCGGGACCGGGACAGGGACGAATGAAAAACTGTTTTTT. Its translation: CASSGTGTGTNEKLFF.

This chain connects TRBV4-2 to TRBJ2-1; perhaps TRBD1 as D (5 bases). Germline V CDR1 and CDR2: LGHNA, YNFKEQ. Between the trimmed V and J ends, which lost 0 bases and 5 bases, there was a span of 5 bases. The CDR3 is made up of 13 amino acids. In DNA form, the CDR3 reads TGTGCCAGCAGCCAAGACAGGGACAATGAGCAGTTCTTC. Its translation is CASSQDRDNEQFF.

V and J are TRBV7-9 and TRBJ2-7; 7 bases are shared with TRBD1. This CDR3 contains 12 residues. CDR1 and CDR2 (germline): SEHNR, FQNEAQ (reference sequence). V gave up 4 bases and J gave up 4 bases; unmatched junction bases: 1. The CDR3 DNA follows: TGTGCCAGCAGCTCGACAGGGTACGAGCAGTACTTC. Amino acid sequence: CASSSTGYEQYF.

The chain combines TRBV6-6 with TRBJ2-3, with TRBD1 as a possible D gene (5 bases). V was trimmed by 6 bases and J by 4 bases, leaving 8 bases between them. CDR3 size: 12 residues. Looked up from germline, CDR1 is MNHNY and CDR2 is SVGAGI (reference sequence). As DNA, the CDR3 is TGTGCCAGCAGGCAGGGTTCAGATACGCAGTATTTT. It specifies CASRQGSDTQYF.

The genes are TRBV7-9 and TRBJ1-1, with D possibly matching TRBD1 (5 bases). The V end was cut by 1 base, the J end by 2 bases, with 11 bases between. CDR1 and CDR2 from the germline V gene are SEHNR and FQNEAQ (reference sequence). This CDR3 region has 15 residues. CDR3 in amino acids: CASSLDHRINTEAFF. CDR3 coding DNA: TGTGCCAGCAGCTTAGACCACAGGATAAACACTGAAGCTTTCTTT.

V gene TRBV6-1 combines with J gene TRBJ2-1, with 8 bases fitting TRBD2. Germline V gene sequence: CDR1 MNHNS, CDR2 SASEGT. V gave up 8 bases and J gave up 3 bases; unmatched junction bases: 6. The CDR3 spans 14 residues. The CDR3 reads CASEKREYYNEQFF. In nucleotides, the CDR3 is TGTGCCAGCGAGAAGCGGGAGTACTACAATGAGCAGTTCTTC.

In nucleotides, the CDR3 is TGTGCCAGCGCTAGGTATAGCAATCAGCCCCAGCATTTT. Protein: CASARYSNQPQHF. V usage is TRBV27 and J usage is TRBJ1-5; D unresolved. Per germline, CDR1 MNHEY and CDR2 SMNVEV (reference sequence). The CDR3 extends over 13 amino acids. The V end was cut by 8 bases, the J end by 0 bases, with 8 bases between.

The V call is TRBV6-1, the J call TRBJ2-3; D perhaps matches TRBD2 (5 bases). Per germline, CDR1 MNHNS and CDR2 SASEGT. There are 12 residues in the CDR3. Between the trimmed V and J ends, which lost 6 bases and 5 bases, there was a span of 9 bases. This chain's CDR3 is CASSPEGDTQYF. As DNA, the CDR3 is TGTGCCAGCAGCCCAGAGGGAGATACGCAGTATTTT.